These T cell receptor beta chains were read from a single sample in a study of blood T cell repertoires in COVID-19. The method was immunoSEQ multiplex PCR; TCRdb's version includes in-frame clones alone and lacks a portion of them. Altogether under 250,000 clones are present, around 80% being singletons, with the ten largest covering 1.5% to 2%. The sample taken for sequencing was PBMCs or T cells enriched from blood (not recorded which). The receptor source for this set is a man aged 60 to 69 who had recovered from COVID-19. The CDR3 runs from the conserved cysteine through the conserved F or W. A D gene is named only where the DNA matches it firmly. The size field is filled for only some rows; it gives once, few, many or a size class.

j_gene: TRBJ1-1
d_gene: -
len: 16
abundance: -
v_gene: TRBV5-5
CDR3aa: CASSLTSGHWNTEAFF
CDR3nt: TGTGCCAGCAGCTTGACCTCAGGCCATTGGAACACTGAAGCTTTCTTT

j_gene: TRBJ2-3
d_gene: TRBD2
len: 14
abundance: -
v_gene: TRBV5-1
CDR3aa: CASRIAGVTDTQYF
CDR3nt: TGCGCCAGCAGAATAGCGGGGGTCACAGATACGCAGTATTTT

j_gene: TRBJ2-3
d_gene: TRBD2
len: 17
abundance: -
v_gene: TRBV5-5
CDR3aa: CASSLNPTSGGADTQYF
CDR3nt: TGTGCCAGCAGCCTCAACCCGACTAGCGGGGGTGCAGATACGCAGTATTTT

j_gene: TRBJ1-2
d_gene: TRBD1
len: 17
abundance: -
v_gene: TRBV5-6
CDR3aa: CASSSVKGAKGDMRYTF
CDR3nt: TGTGCCAGCAGCTCCGTAAAGGGGGCTAAAGGGGATATGCGGTACACCTTC

j_gene: TRBJ1-5
d_gene: -
len: 13
abundance: -
v_gene: TRBV6-5
CDR3aa: CAVTSYSNQPQHF
CDR3nt: TGTGCAGTGACAAGTTATAGCAATCAGCCCCAGCATTTT

j_gene: TRBJ2-5
d_gene: TRBD1
len: 18
abundance: -
v_gene: TRBV10-3
CDR3aa: CAISESTTGTGGGKTQYF
CDR3nt: TGTGCCATCAGTGAGTCGACTACAGGGACAGGGGGCGGAAAGACCCAGTACTTC

j_gene: TRBJ1-1
d_gene: -
len: 16
abundance: -
v_gene: TRBV7-2
CDR3aa: CASSLSKSFGRAEAFF
CDR3nt: TGTGCCAGCAGCTTATCCAAGTCCTTCGGGAGGGCTGAAGCTTTCTTT

j_gene: TRBJ1-6
d_gene: TRBD1
len: 15
abundance: -
v_gene: TRBV7-9
CDR3aa: CASSPGTGLNSPLHF
CDR3nt: TGTGCCAGCAGCCCCGGGACAGGGCTAAATTCACCCCTCCACTTT

j_gene: TRBJ2-7
d_gene: TRBD2
len: 13
abundance: -
v_gene: TRBV10-3
CDR3aa: CAITSGLAVEQYF
CDR3nt: TGTGCCATCACTTCGGGACTAGCGGTCGAGCAGTACTTC

j_gene: TRBJ1-2
d_gene: -
len: 15
abundance: -
v_gene: TRBV7-6
CDR3aa: CASSLAGGLRYGYTF
CDR3nt: TGTGCCAGCAGCTTAGCGGGGGGGTTGAGGTATGGCTACACCTTC

j_gene: TRBJ1-1
d_gene: TRBD1
len: 15
abundance: few
v_gene: TRBV2
CDR3aa: CASSESNRGNTEAFF
CDR3nt: TGTGCCAGCAGTGAAAGTAACAGGGGGAACACTGAAGCTTTCTTT

j_gene: TRBJ2-1
d_gene: -
len: 11
abundance: -
v_gene: TRBV12-5
CDR3aa: CASGSYNEQFF
CDR3nt: TGTGCTAGTGGTTCGTACAATGAGCAGTTCTTC

j_gene: TRBJ1-1
d_gene: -
len: 15
abundance: -
v_gene: TRBV10-3
CDR3aa: CAISVTAGGVTEAFF
CDR3nt: TGTGCCATCAGTGTCACCGCGGGGGGGGTCACTGAAGCTTTCTTT

j_gene: TRBJ1-4
d_gene: -
len: 17
abundance: -
v_gene: TRBV6-2/TRBV6-3
CDR3aa: CASSSGEGQSTNEKLFF
CDR3nt: TGTGCCAGCAGTTCGGGTGAAGGACAGTCAACTAATGAAAAACTGTTTTTT

j_gene: TRBJ2-5
d_gene: TRBD1
len: 15
abundance: -
v_gene: TRBV13
CDR3aa: CASSSNRGGGETQYF
CDR3nt: TGTGCCAGCAGCTCCAACAGGGGTGGTGGAGAGACCCAGTACTTC

j_gene: TRBJ1-5
d_gene: -
len: 15
abundance: -
v_gene: TRBV7-8
CDR3aa: CASSLQSGSNQPQHF
CDR3nt: TGTGCCAGCAGCTTACAATCGGGAAGCAATCAGCCCCAGCATTTT

j_gene: TRBJ2-1
d_gene: TRBD2
len: 18
abundance: -
v_gene: TRBV4-2
CDR3aa: CASSQDQVVSGDYNEQFF
CDR3nt: TGTGCCAGCAGCCAAGATCAAGTAGTTAGCGGGGACTACAATGAGCAGTTCTTC

j_gene: TRBJ2-5
d_gene: -
len: 15
abundance: -
v_gene: TRBV27
CDR3aa: CASSLGLGDIETQYF
CDR3nt: TGTGCCAGCAGTTTAGGGCTAGGGGATATAGAGACCCAGTACTTC

j_gene: TRBJ1-1
d_gene: -
len: 16
abundance: -
v_gene: TRBV3-1/TRBV3-2
CDR3aa: CASSQVLPQGTTEAFF
CDR3nt: TGTGCCAGCAGCCAAGTTCTGCCCCAGGGAACCACTGAAGCTTTCTTT

j_gene: TRBJ1-4
d_gene: -
len: 15
abundance: few
v_gene: TRBV9
CDR3aa: CASSVGTGWNEKLFF
CDR3nt: TGTGCCAGCAGCGTAGGAACAGGGTGGAATGAAAAACTGTTTTTT

j_gene: TRBJ2-3
d_gene: TRBD2
len: 15
abundance: -
v_gene: TRBV27
CDR3aa: CASSLFLAGGNTQYF
CDR3nt: TGTGCCAGCAGTCTCTTCCTAGCGGGGGGGAATACGCAGTATTTT

j_gene: TRBJ1-5
d_gene: -
len: 16
abundance: -
v_gene: TRBV21-1
CDR3aa: CASSTIDRGRNQPQHF
CDR3nt: TGTGCCAGCAGCACCATTGACAGGGGTAGAAATCAGCCCCAGCATTTT

j_gene: TRBJ1-2
d_gene: -
len: 15
abundance: -
v_gene: TRBV5-8
CDR3aa: CASERGWGANYGYTF
CDR3nt: TGTGCCAGCGAGAGGGGCTGGGGGGCTAACTATGGCTACACCTTC

j_gene: TRBJ2-1
d_gene: -
len: 13
abundance: -
v_gene: TRBV7-3
CDR3aa: CASSFTSSHEQFF
CDR3nt: TGTGCCAGCAGCTTTACTAGCTCCCATGAGCAGTTCTTC

j_gene: TRBJ1-2
d_gene: -
len: 15
abundance: -
v_gene: TRBV7-2
CDR3aa: CASSLNAGGFYGYTF
CDR3nt: TGTGCCAGCAGCTTAAATGCTGGGGGCTTCTATGGCTACACCTTC

j_gene: TRBJ2-1
d_gene: TRBD2
len: 15
abundance: -
v_gene: TRBV4-2
CDR3aa: CASSQETAGAIEQFF
CDR3nt: TGTGCCAGCAGCCAAGAAACAGCGGGGGCAATTGAGCAGTTCTTC

j_gene: TRBJ2-5
d_gene: TRBD1
len: 15
abundance: -
v_gene: TRBV9
CDR3aa: CASSGTDRGFETQYF
CDR3nt: TGTGCCAGCAGCGGAACGGACAGGGGTTTCGAGACCCAGTACTTC

j_gene: TRBJ1-2
d_gene: -
len: 13
abundance: -
v_gene: TRBV11-2
CDR3aa: CASSLAGNYGYTF
CDR3nt: TGTGCCAGCAGCTTAGCAGGAAACTATGGCTACACCTTC

j_gene: TRBJ1-1
d_gene: TRBD1
len: 13
abundance: -
v_gene: TRBV5-1
CDR3aa: CASSLQGGTEAFF
CDR3nt: TGCGCCAGCAGCCTACAGGGGGGCACTGAAGCTTTCTTT

j_gene: TRBJ2-7
d_gene: -
len: 16
abundance: -
v_gene: TRBV6-1
CDR3aa: CASSEGARVRSYEQYF
CDR3nt: TGTGCCAGCAGTGAAGGAGCGAGGGTCCGCTCCTACGAGCAGTACTTC

j_gene: TRBJ2-1
d_gene: TRBD2
len: 13
abundance: few
v_gene: TRBV6-5
CDR3aa: CASTWSSGDEQFF
CDR3nt: TGTGCCAGCACCTGGAGTAGCGGGGACGAGCAGTTCTTC

j_gene: TRBJ2-7
d_gene: -
len: 14
abundance: -
v_gene: TRBV5-3
CDR3aa: CARSERLVPYEQYF
CDR3nt: TGTGCCAGAAGCGAACGACTAGTCCCCTACGAGCAGTACTTC

j_gene: TRBJ1-2
d_gene: TRBD1
len: 13
abundance: -
v_gene: TRBV25-1
CDR3aa: CASPPGGNYGYTF
CDR3nt: TGTGCCAGCCCACCAGGGGGGAACTATGGCTACACCTTC

j_gene: TRBJ2-5
d_gene: TRBD1
len: 16
abundance: -
v_gene: TRBV6-1
CDR3aa: CASSGRDRRYQETQYF
CDR3nt: TGTGCCAGCAGTGGACGGGACAGGCGGTACCAAGAGACCCAGTACTTC

j_gene: TRBJ1-1
d_gene: -
len: 14
abundance: -
v_gene: TRBV6-6
CDR3aa: CASRPGWENTEAFF
CDR3nt: TGTGCCAGCAGGCCAGGGTGGGAGAACACTGAAGCTTTCTTT

j_gene: TRBJ1-4
d_gene: -
len: 15
abundance: -
v_gene: TRBV24-1
CDR3aa: CATSDPGVPNEKLFF
CDR3nt: TGTGCCACCAGTGATCCAGGGGTTCCAAATGAAAAACTGTTTTTT

j_gene: TRBJ1-1
d_gene: -
len: 14
abundance: -
v_gene: TRBV18
CDR3aa: CASSPPDLSRGAFF
CDR3nt: TGTGCCAGCTCGCCTCCAGACTTAAGCCGCGGGGCTTTCTTT

j_gene: TRBJ2-7
d_gene: -
len: 14
abundance: few
v_gene: TRBV5-1
CDR3aa: CASSLDASTYEQYF
CDR3nt: TGCGCCAGCAGCTTGGACGCTTCTACCTACGAGCAGTACTTC

j_gene: TRBJ1-5
d_gene: -
len: 13
abundance: -
v_gene: TRBV19
CDR3aa: CASSTQYNQPQHF
CDR3nt: TGTGCCAGTAGTACCCAGTACAATCAGCCCCAGCATTTT

j_gene: TRBJ1-1
d_gene: -
len: 16
abundance: -
v_gene: TRBV6-2/TRBV6-3
CDR3aa: CASSLGWGAMNTEAFF
CDR3nt: TGTGCCAGCAGTTTGGGGTGGGGAGCCATGAACACTGAAGCTTTCTTT

j_gene: TRBJ2-5
d_gene: TRBD1
len: 13
abundance: -
v_gene: TRBV10-2
CDR3aa: CASSQRGRETQYF
CDR3nt: TGCGCCAGCAGTCAAAGGGGGCGAGAGACCCAGTACTTC

j_gene: TRBJ2-7
d_gene: TRBD1
len: 15
abundance: -
v_gene: TRBV6-6
CDR3aa: CASSQSRRGLGEQYF
CDR3nt: TGTGCCAGCAGTCAATCGCGTAGGGGGCTAGGCGAGCAGTACTTC

j_gene: TRBJ2-2
d_gene: -
len: 14
abundance: -
v_gene: TRBV3-1/TRBV3-2
CDR3aa: CASSLTPDDGELFF
CDR3nt: TGTGCCAGCAGCCTGACTCCAGATGACGGGGAGCTGTTTTTT

j_gene: TRBJ2-1
d_gene: -
len: 14
abundance: few
v_gene: TRBV11-2
CDR3aa: CASSGSSSYNEQFF
CDR3nt: TGTGCCAGCAGCGGATCTAGCTCCTACAATGAGCAGTTCTTC

j_gene: TRBJ1-2
d_gene: TRBD1
len: 16
abundance: once
v_gene: TRBV4-3
CDR3aa: CASSQDLGTVDYGYTF
CDR3nt: TGCGCCAGCAGCCAAGATCTAGGGACAGTCGATTATGGCTACACCTTC

j_gene: TRBJ1-2
d_gene: -
len: 13
abundance: -
v_gene: TRBV19
CDR3aa: CASTLGRYYGYTF
CDR3nt: TGTGCCAGTACCTTAGGGAGGTACTATGGCTACACCTTC

j_gene: TRBJ2-3
d_gene: TRBD2
len: 16
abundance: few
v_gene: TRBV10-2
CDR3aa: CASSGTSGLPGDTQYF
CDR3nt: TGCGCCAGCAGTGGGACTAGCGGGCTCCCCGGGGATACGCAGTATTTT

j_gene: TRBJ2-5
d_gene: -
len: 16
abundance: -
v_gene: TRBV28
CDR3aa: CASSLIVQGRQETQYF
CDR3nt: TGTGCCAGCAGTTTAATTGTTCAGGGGCGCCAGGAGACCCAGTACTTC

j_gene: TRBJ1-1
d_gene: TRBD1
len: 15
abundance: -
v_gene: TRBV11-2
CDR3aa: CASSFRQGINTEAFF
CDR3nt: TGTGCCAGCAGCTTCCGACAGGGGATAAACACTGAAGCTTTCTTT

j_gene: TRBJ2-3
d_gene: TRBD1
len: 17
abundance: -
v_gene: TRBV5-1
CDR3aa: CADSGRDRDRGQDTQYF
CDR3nt: TGCGCAGACTCAGGGCGGGACCGGGACAGGGGGCAAGATACGCAGTATTTT

j_gene: TRBJ1-1
d_gene: -
len: 17
abundance: -
v_gene: TRBV28
CDR3aa: CASSRPRGGGVNTEAFF
CDR3nt: TGTGCCAGCAGCCGACCTAGAGGGGGAGGGGTGAACACTGAAGCTTTCTTT

j_gene: TRBJ1-1
d_gene: -
len: 13
abundance: -
v_gene: TRBV19
CDR3aa: CASSIAENTEAFF
CDR3nt: TGTGCCAGTAGTATAGCAGAGAACACTGAAGCTTTCTTT

j_gene: TRBJ2-7
d_gene: -
len: 14
abundance: -
v_gene: TRBV10-3
CDR3aa: CAISEWADYYEQYF
CDR3nt: TGTGCCATCAGTGAGTGGGCAGACTACTACGAGCAGTACTTC

j_gene: TRBJ1-2
d_gene: TRBD1
len: 15
abundance: -
v_gene: TRBV7-8
CDR3aa: CASSLDPGQPYGYTF
CDR3nt: TGTGCCAGCAGCTTAGACCCGGGACAGCCCTATGGCTACACCTTC

j_gene: TRBJ2-7
d_gene: TRBD1
len: 14
abundance: -
v_gene: TRBV6-2/TRBV6-3
CDR3aa: CASSTAGGVYEQYF
CDR3nt: TGTGCCAGCAGCACGGCAGGGGGTGTTTACGAGCAGTACTTC